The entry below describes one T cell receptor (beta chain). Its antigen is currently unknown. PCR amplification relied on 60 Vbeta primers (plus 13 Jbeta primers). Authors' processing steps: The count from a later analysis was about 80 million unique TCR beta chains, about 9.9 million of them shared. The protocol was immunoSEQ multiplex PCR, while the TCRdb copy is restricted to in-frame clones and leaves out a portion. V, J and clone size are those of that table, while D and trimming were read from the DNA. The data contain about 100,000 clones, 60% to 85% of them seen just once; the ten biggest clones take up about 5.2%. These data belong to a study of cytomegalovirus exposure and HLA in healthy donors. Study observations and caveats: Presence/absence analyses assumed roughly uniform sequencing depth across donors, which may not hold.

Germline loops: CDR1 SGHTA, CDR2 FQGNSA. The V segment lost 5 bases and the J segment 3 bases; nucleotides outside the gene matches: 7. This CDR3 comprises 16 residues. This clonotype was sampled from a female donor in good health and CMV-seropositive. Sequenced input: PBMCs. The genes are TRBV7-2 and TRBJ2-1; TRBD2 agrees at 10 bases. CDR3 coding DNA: TGTGCCAGCAGCGGCCCGCGACTAGCGGGCTACAATGAGCAGTTCTTC. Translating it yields CASSGPRLAGYNEQFF. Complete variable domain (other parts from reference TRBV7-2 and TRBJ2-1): GAGVSQSPSNKVTEKGKDVELRCDPISGHTALYWYRQSLGQGLEFLIYFQGNSAPDKSGLPSDRFSAERTGGSVSTLTIQRTQQEDSAVYLCASSGPRLAGYNEQFFGPGTRLTVL.